The T cell receptor (beta chain) described here comes from a study of OX40 agonist ivuxolimab in advanced cancers. Background on the study: The mean age was roughly 60 years, ranging from about 23 to 79, with 65% to 90% of participants male. Whole-study findings and limits: Expanded peripheral T cells had an undetermined antigen specificity. At 0.1 to 3.0 mg/kg and by week 6, CD4+ and CD8+ T cells in the blood had expanded clonally.

The germline CDR1 and CDR2 sequences are MNHEY and SVGAGI. V was cut by 0 bases and J by 9 bases, with 9 bases left in between. The CDR3 is made up of 13 amino acids. This clone was counted only a few times. Antigen unknown. The data were produced by immunoSEQ multiplex PCR, yet TCRdb's version contains in-frame clones alone and is incomplete. Among 55,000 to 70,000 clones listed, 80% to 90% were seen once. V gene TRBV6-5 combines with J gene TRBJ2-1; D unresolved. The source of this sequence is an adult with an advanced solid tumor such as melanoma, head and neck, liver or kidney cancer. Sample: CD4+ or CD8+ T cells sorted from blood, taken in a trial of the OX40 agonist ivuxolimab. CDR3 in DNA: TGTGCCAGCAGTTACTCAGGTTGGGGTGAGCAGTTCTTC. Translated: CASSYSGWGEQFF.